The 14 T cell receptor beta chains below come from one sample, sequenced in a study of cytomegalovirus exposure and HLA in healthy donors. 60 Vbeta and 13 Jbeta primers were used in PCR. Repertoires were generated with immunoSEQ multiplex PCR, while TCRdb's copy carries only in-frame clones and drops some. This sample has 100,000 to 150,000 clones, with 80% found just once. The specimen was PBMCs. The receptors originated from a man aged 25-45 years in good health and CMV-seropositive.

This clone occurred once. The chain is built from TRBV6-5 and TRBJ1-1; no clear D gene. Trimming left V 6 bases short and J 4 bases short, with 9 bases between. The CDR3 sequence is 12 residues long. Germline assignment: CDR1 MNHEY and CDR2 SVGAGI. The CDR3 reads CASRTDTTEAFF. The CDR3 coding sequence is TGTGCCAGCAGAACTGACACCACTGAAGCTTTCTTT.

This sequence joins TRBV2 and TRBJ2-5; D is ambiguous. This CDR3 is built from 11 residues. Germline V gives CDR1 SNHLY, CDR2 FYNNEI. The V and J ends lost 4 bases and 4 bases respectively, with 4 bases between them. CDR3 nucleotides: TGTGCCAGCAGTGCGGGAGAGACCCAGTACTTC. Protein: CASSAGETQYF.

The chain joins TRBV5-6 to TRBJ2-5; 9 bases agree with TRBD1. V was clipped by 4 bases and J by 4 bases; unmatched bases: 5. The length of the CDR3 is 14 residues. Germline CDR1 and CDR2: SGHDT and YYEEEE. The CDR3 spells CASSPTGGPETQYF. The CDR3 DNA reads as TGTGCCAGCAGCCCAACAGGGGGCCCAGAGACCCAGTACTTC.

CDR3 DNA sequence: TGTGCCAGTAGATATAGACAGGGGTCCAATCAGCCCCAGCATTTT. It translates to CASRYRQGSNQPQHF. V and J are TRBV19 and TRBJ1-5; 8 positions agree with TRBD1. Germline V gene data show CDR1 as LNHDA and CDR2 as SQIVND (reference sequence). The CDR3 has 15 residues. With V trimmed by 6 bases and J by 3 bases, 7 bases remained unmatched.

The CDR3 protein is CASSLGAGFNEQYF. CDR3 coding DNA: TGTGCCAGCAGCTTAGGGGCAGGGTTCAACGAGCAGTACTTC. The J gene is TRBJ2-7, the V gene TRBV7-6, with a weak D call TRBD1 (5 bases). Germline assignment: CDR1 SGHVS and CDR2 FNYEAQ. CDR3 size: 14 residues. The ends were cut back, 1 base at V and 5 bases at J, with 12 bases in the middle.

The genes are TRBV28 and TRBJ1-5; D uncertain. The CDR3 contains 12 residues. V lost 1 base and J lost 7, with 5 bases in between. The germline CDR1 and CDR2 sequences are MDHEN and SYDVKM. The CDR3: CASSLLQQPQHF. CDR3 nucleotide sequence: TGTGCCAGCAGTTTATTGCAGCAGCCCCAGCATTTT.

The chain recombines TRBV5-1 with TRBJ2-5; D possibly corresponds to TRBD1 (6 bases). Deletions cut 0 bases from V and 5 bases from J, with 11 bases between. CDR3 size: 14 residues. Germline CDR1 reads SGHRS; CDR2 reads YFSETQ. CDR3 nucleotides: TGCGCCAGCAGCTTGGAAGGGGGTCGGGAGACCCAGTACTTC. This gives the protein CASSLEGGRETQYF. Full variable domain (outside the CDR3, taken from reference TRBV5-1 and TRBJ2-5): KAGVTQTPRYLIKTRGQQVTLSCSPISGHRSVSWYQQTPGQGLQFLFEYFSETQRNKGNFPGRFSGRQFSNSRSEMNVSTLELGDSALYLCASSLEGGRETQYFGPGTRLLVL.

The V gene is TRBV19, the J gene TRBJ1-4; D gene unclear. V shed 0 bases and J shed 5 bases, with 10 bases lying between them. CDR1 is LNHDA, CDR2 SQIVND, per germline (reference sequence). This CDR3 spans 15 amino acids. The CDR3 bases are TGTGCCAGTAGTATAGATCCCGGGATGAATGAAAAACTGTTTTTT. As protein: CASSIDPGMNEKLFF.

The chain employs TRBV28 and TRBJ1-4; the D gene is possibly TRBD1 (6 bases). The CDR3 has 14 residues. The V gene's germline CDR1 is MDHEN and CDR2 SYDVKM. The V end lost 4 bases, the J end lost 5 bases, and 11 bases lay between the germline ends. The CDR3, as DNA: TGTGCCAGCAGTTCGGGGGGGCCCAATGAAAAACTGTTTTTT. It encodes CASSSGGPNEKLFF.

J is TRBJ1-2 and V is TRBV4-2; 10 positions agree with TRBD1. V shed 0 bases, J shed 7 bases, and the junction held 5 bases outside the gene matches. The germline gives CDR1 LGHNA, CDR2 YNFKEQ. There are 15 residues in the CDR3. This CDR3 reads CASSQDRQGAGGYTF. Written as DNA, the CDR3 is TGTGCCAGCAGCCAAGACAGACAGGGGGCGGGTGGCTACACCTTC.

The chain recombines TRBV7-8 with TRBJ2-3; 9 bases are shared with TRBD2. The junction had 10 bases not matched to a gene; V was cut back by 6 bases and J by 3 bases. CDR3 size: 16 residues. The germline CDR1 and CDR2 sequences are SGHVS and FQNEAQ. The CDR3 DNA follows: TGTGCCAGCAGTTTCCCTGGCGGGGGGGTAACAGATACGCAGTATTTT. It specifies CASSFPGGGVTDTQYF.

The chain couples TRBV5-1 to TRBJ2-7, with 10 bases identical to TRBD1. The CDR3 has 14 amino acids. The V gene end was trimmed by 2 bases and the J gene end by 7 bases; junction bases not matched to a gene: 6. The germline gives CDR1 SGHRS, CDR2 YFSETQ. CDR3 loop: CASSFPDRGGEQYF. CDR3 DNA sequence: TGCGCCAGCAGCTTTCCGGACAGGGGGGGTGAGCAGTACTTC.

This chain links TRBV6-1 with TRBJ1-4, with D tentatively TRBD1 (6 bases). This CDR3 has 14 residues. V gave up 6 bases and J gave up 4 bases, with 12 bases separating them. CDR1 and CDR2 from the germline V gene are MNHNS and SASEGT. CDR3 region: CASRQGGGNEKLFF. The CDR3 DNA follows: TGTGCCAGCAGACAGGGAGGGGGTAATGAAAAACTGTTTTTT.

This clone was seen only once. The V call is TRBV19, the J call TRBJ1-1, with D maybe TRBD1 (5 bases). V was cut by 0 bases and J by 8 bases, with 13 bases left in between. Looked up from germline, CDR1 is LNHDA and CDR2 is SQIVND (reference sequence). CDR3 size: 14 residues. As DNA, the CDR3 is TGTGCCAGTAGTATAGATCGGAGGGGCGGGGAAGCTTTCTTT. This gives the protein CASSIDRRGGEAFF.